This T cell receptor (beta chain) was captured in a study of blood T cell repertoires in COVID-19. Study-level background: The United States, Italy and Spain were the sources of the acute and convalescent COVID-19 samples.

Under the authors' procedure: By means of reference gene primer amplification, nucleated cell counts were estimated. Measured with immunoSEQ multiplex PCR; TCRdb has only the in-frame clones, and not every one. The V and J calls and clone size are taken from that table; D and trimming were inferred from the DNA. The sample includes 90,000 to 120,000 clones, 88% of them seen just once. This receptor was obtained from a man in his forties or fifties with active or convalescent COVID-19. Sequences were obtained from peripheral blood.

As DNA, the CDR3 is TGTGCCAGCAGCAATCGGCGGAGGAGCAATCAGCCCCAGCATTTT. Translating it yields CASSNRRRSNQPQHF. The V gene is TRBV21-1, the J gene TRBJ1-5. TRBV21-1 is assigned pseudogene status. The CDR3 length is 15 residues.